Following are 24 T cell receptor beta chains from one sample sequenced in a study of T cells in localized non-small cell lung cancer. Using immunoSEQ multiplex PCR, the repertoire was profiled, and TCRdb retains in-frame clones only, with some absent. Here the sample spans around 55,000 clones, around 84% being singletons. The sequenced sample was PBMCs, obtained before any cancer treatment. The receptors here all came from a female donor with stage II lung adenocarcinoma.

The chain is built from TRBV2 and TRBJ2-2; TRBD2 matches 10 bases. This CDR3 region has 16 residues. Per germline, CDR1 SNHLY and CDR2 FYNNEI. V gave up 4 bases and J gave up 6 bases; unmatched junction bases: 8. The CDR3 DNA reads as TGTGCCAGCAGTGTGAGAACTAGCGGGGTTTCCGGGGAGCTGTTTTTT. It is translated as CASSVRTSGVSGELFF.

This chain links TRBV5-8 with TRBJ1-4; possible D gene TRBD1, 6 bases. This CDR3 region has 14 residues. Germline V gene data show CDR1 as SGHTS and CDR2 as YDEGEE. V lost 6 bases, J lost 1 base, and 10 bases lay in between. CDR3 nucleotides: TGTGCCAGCACCCTACAGGGAACTAATGAAAAACTGTTTTTT. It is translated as CASTLQGTNEKLFF.

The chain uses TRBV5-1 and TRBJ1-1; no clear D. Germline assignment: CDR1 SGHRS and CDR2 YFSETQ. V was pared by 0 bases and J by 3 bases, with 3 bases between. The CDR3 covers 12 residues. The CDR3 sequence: CASSLGDTEAFF. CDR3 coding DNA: TGCGCCAGCAGCTTGGGGGACACTGAAGCTTTCTTT.

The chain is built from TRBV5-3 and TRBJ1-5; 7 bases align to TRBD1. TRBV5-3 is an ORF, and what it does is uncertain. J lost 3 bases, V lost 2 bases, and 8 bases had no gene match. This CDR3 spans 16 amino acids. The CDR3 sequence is CARSLQGKGANQPQHF. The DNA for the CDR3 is TGTGCCAGAAGCTTACAGGGGAAGGGGGCCAATCAGCCCCAGCATTTT.

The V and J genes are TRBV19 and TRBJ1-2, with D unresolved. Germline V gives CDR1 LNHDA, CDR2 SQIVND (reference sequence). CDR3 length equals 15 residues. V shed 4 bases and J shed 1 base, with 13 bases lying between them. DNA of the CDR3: TGTGCCAGTAGTACGGGCGGGGTCATTAACTATGGCTACACCTTC. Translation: CASSTGGVINYGYTF.

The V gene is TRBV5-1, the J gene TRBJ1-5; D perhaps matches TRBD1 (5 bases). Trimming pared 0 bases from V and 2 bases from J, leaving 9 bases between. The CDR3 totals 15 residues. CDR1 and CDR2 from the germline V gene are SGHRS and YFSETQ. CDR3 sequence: CASSLDDSRNQPQHF. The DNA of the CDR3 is TGCGCCAGCAGCTTGGACGACAGTCGCAATCAGCCCCAGCATTTT.

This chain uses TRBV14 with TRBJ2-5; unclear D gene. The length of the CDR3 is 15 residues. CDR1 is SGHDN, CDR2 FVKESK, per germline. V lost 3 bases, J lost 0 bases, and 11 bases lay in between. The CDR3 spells CASSHPSRDQETQYF. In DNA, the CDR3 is TGTGCCAGCAGCCACCCGAGTAGGGACCAAGAGACCCAGTACTTC. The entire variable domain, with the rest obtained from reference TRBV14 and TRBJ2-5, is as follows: EAGVTQFPSHSVIEKGQTVTLRCDPISGHDNLYWYRRVMGKEIKFLLHFVKESKQDESGMPNNRFLAERTGGTYSTLKVQPAELEDSGVYFCASSHPSRDQETQYFGPGTRLLVL.

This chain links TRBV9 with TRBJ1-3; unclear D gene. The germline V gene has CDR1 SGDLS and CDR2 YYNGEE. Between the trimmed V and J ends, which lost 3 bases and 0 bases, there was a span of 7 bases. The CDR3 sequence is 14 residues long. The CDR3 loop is CASSDGLSGNTIYF. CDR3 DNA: TGTGCCAGCAGCGACGGACTCTCTGGAAACACCATATATTTT.

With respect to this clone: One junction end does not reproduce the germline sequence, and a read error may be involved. CDR3 nucleotide sequence: TGTGCCAGCAGCTTAGGACCCCTACTAACTACAGGGAACCCTGAAGCTTTCTTT. This encodes CASSLGPLLTTGNPEAFF. This chain links TRBV11-2 with TRBJ1-1; a weak D match, TRBD1 (6 bases). Germline values: CDR1 SGHAT, CDR2 FQNNGV. This CDR3 contains 18 residues.

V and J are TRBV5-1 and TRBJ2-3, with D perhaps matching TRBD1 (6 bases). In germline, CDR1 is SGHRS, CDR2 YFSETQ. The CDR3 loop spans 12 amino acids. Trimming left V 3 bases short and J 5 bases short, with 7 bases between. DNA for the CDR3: TGCGCCAGCAGCTCACAGGGAGATACGCAGTATTTT. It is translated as CASSSQGDTQYF.

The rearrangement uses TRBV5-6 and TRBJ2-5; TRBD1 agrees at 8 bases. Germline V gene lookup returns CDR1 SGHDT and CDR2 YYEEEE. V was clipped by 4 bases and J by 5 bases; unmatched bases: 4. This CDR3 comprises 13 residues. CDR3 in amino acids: CASSQDRAETQYF. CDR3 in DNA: TGTGCCAGCAGCCAGGACAGGGCGGAGACCCAGTACTTC. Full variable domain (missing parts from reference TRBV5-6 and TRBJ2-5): DAGVTQSPTHLIKTRGQQVTLRCSPKSGHDTVSWYQQALGQGPQFIFQYYEEEERQRGNFPDRFSGHQFPNYSSELNVNALLLGDSALYLCASSQDRAETQYFGPGTRLLVL.

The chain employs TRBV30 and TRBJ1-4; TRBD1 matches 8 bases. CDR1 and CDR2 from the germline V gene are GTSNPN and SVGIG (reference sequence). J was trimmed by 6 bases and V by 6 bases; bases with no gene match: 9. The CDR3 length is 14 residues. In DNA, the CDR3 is TGTGCCTGCCGCGACAGGGGTTTTGATGAAAAACTGTTTTTT. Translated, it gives CACRDRGFDEKLFF. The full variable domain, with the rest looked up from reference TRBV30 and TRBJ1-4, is SQTIHQWPATLVQPVGSPLSLECTVEGTSNPNLYWYRQAAGRGLQLLFYSVGIGQISSEVPQNLSASRPQDRQFILSSKKLLLSDSGFYLCACRDRGFDEKLFFGSGTQLSVL.

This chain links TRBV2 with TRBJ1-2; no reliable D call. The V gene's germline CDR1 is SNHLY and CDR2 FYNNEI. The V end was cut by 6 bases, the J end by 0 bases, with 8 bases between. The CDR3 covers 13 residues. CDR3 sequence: CASRTAANYGYTF. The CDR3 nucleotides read TGTGCCAGCAGGACCGCGGCTAACTATGGCTACACCTTC.

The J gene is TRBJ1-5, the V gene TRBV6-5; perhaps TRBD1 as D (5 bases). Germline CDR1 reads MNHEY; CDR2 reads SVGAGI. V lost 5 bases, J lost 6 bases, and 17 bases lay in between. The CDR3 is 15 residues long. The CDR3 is CASSMGRTPGQPQHF. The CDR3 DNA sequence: TGTGCCAGCAGTATGGGACGAACTCCCGGTCAGCCCCAGCATTTT.

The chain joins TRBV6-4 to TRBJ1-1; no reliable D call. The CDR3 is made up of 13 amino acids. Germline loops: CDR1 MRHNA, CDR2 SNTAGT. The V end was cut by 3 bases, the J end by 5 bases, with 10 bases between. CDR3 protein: CASSEKMGTEAFF. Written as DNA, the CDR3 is TGTGCCAGCAGTGAGAAAATGGGGACTGAAGCTTTCTTT.

CDR3 sequence reads: CASSPTAPALYGYTF. CDR3 DNA sequence: TGTGCCAGCTCACCCACCGCGCCAGCTCTGTATGGCTACACCTTC. The rearrangement uses TRBV18 and TRBJ1-2; no reliable D call. The V end was cut by 3 bases, the J end by 5 bases, with 16 bases between. This CDR3 comprises 15 residues. Per the germline V gene, CDR1 is KGHSH and CDR2 is LQKENI.

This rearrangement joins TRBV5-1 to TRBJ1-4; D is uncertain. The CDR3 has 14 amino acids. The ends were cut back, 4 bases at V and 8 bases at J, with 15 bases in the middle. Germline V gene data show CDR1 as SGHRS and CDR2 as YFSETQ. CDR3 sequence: CASSGYGEPEKLFF. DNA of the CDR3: TGCGCCAGCAGCGGGTACGGGGAACCCGAAAAACTGTTTTTT.

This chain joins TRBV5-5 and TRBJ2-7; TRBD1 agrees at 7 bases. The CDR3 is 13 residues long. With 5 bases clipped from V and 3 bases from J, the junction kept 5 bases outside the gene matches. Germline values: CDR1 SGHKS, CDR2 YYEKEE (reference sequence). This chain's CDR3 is CASSSGQFYEQYF. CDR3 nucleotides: TGTGCCAGCAGTTCGGGACAGTTCTACGAGCAGTACTTC.

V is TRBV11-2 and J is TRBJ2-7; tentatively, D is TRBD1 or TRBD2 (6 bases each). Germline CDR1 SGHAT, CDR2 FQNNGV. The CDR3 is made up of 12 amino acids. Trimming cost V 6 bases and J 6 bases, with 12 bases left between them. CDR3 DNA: TGTGCCAGCAGTCTGGAGGGGGGCGAGCAGTACTTC. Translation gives CASSLEGGEQYF.

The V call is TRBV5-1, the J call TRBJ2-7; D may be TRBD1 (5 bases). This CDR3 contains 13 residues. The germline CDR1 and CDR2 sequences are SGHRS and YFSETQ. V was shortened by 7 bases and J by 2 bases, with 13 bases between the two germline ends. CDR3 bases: TGCGCCAGCCGCAATCAGGGAACCTACGAGCAGTACTTC. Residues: CASRNQGTYEQYF.

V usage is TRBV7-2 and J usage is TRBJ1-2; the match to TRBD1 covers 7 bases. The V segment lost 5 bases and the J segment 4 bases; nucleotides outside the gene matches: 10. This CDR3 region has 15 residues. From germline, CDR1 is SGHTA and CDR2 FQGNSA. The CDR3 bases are TGTGCCAGCAGCCCTAGCGGGACAGAGCTCTATGGCTACACCTTC. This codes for CASSPSGTELYGYTF.

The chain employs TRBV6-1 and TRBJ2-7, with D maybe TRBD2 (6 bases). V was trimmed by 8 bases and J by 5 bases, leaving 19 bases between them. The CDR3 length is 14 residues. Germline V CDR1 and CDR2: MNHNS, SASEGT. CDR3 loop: CASLDRGSFNEQYF. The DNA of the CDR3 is TGTGCCAGCCTCGATCGGGGGTCCTTCAACGAGCAGTACTTC.

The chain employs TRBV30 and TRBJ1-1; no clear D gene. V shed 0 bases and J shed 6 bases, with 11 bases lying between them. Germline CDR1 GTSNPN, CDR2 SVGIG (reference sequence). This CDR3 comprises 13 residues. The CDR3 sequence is CAWSVTEVAEAFF. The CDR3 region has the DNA TGTGCCTGGAGTGTGACCGAGGTCGCTGAAGCTTTCTTT.

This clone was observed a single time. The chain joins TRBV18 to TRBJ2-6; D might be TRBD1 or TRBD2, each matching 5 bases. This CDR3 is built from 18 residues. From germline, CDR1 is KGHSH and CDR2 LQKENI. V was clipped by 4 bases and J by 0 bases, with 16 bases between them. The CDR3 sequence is CASSLDPGPGSGANVLTF. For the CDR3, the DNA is TGTGCCAGCTCACTTGATCCGGGACCGGGCTCTGGGGCCAACGTCCTGACTTTC.